These 3 T cell receptor beta chains were sequenced from one sample in a study of spatial heterogeneity in lung cancer (dated 2019 in TCRdb). This specimen's time point label, interpreted: blood at routine non-recurrence follow-up after resection. The library was produced with 5' RACE. Reads for this sample came from a NextSeq 500. TCRdb itself trimmed the public reads at Q25 with fastp, ran MiXCR and retained productive beta chains. Rows merge per CDR3 protein into single entries with the most common DNA and genes. The sample yields under 25,000 distinct CDR3 sequences; roughly 10% were counted once. In total, the top ten clones hold 36% of the sample. The sample here was PBMCs, taken at follow-up. The receptor set was obtained from a female donor with early-stage non-small cell lung cancer.

This clonotype was recorded many times. The chain combines TRBV5-1 with TRBJ2-5, with 7 bases identical to TRBD1. Germline V gives CDR1 SGHRS, CDR2 YFSETQ. The CDR3 contains 15 residues. V was pared by 4 bases and J by 2 bases, with 8 bases of the junction left unmatched. CDR3 amino acids: CASSPTGDQQETQYF. CDR3 coding DNA: TGCGCCAGCAGCCCAACAGGGGATCAGCAAGAGACCCAGTACTTC.

This clonotype was found many times. J is TRBJ2-1 and V is TRBV11-1; 11 nucleotides line up with TRBD2. CDR1 is SGHAT, CDR2 FQDESV, per germline (reference sequence). The length of the CDR3 is 16 residues. V trimming: 6 bases; J trimming: 5 bases; junction bases outside the gene matches: 9. The CDR3 DNA is TGTGCCAGCAGGATTAGGCCACTAGCGGGAGACAATGAGCAGTTCTTC. Its translation: CASRIRPLAGDNEQFF.

The chain carries TRBV20-1 and TRBJ1-6; D ambiguous. This CDR3 is 13 amino acids long. Trimming shortened V by 5 bases and J by 4 bases, and 9 bases separated the two germline ends. The germline CDR1 and CDR2 sequences are DFQATT and SNEGSKA (reference sequence). As DNA, the CDR3 is TGCAGTGCTTCGGACCTGTATAATTCACCCCTCCACTTT. It codes for CSASDLYNSPLHF.